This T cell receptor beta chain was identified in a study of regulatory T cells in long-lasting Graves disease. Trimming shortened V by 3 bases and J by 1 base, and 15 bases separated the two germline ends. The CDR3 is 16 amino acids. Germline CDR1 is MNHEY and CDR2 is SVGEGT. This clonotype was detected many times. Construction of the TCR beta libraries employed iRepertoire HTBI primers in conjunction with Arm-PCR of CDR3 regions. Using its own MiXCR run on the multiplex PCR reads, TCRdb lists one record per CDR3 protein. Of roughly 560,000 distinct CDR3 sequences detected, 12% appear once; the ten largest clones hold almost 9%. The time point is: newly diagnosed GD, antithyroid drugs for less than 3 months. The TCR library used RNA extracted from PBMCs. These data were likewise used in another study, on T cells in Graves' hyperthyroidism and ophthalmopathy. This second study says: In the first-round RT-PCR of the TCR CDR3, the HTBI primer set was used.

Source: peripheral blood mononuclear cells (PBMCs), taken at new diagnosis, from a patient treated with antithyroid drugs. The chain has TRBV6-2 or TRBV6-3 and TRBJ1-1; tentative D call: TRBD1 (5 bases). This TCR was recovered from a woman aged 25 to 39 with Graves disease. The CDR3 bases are TGTGCCAGCAGTTATCGTGGGGGGGAGAGGAACACTGAAGCTTTCTTT. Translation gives CASSYRGGERNTEAFF.